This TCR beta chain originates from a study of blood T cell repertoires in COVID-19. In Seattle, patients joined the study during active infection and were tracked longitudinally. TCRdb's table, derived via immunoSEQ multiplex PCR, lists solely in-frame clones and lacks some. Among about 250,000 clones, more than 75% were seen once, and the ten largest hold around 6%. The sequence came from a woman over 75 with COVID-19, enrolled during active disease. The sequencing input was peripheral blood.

DNA of the CDR3: TGTGCCTGGGGGGGAGAGAAGAACACTGAAGCTTTCTTT. Residues: CAWGGEKNTEAFF. The chain employs TRBV30 and TRBJ1-1; D possibly corresponds to TRBD1 (5 bases). V lost 5 bases, J lost 1 base, and 11 bases lay in between. Germline lookup yields CDR1 GTSNPN and CDR2 SVGIG (reference sequence). There are 13 residues in the CDR3.